The 5 T cell receptor beta chains below all came from one sample that was sequenced in a study of T cells in Graves' hyperthyroidism and ophthalmopathy. Authors of the study amplified TCR beta CDR3 regions from RNA transcripts. In the first-round RT-PCR of the TCR CDR3, the HTBI primer set was used. TCRdb reprocessed the multiplex PCR reads via MiXCR and lists one record per CDR3 protein. The sample holds 730,000 or so distinct CDR3 sequences, roughly a sixth seen once. Sequenced: blood. The source of these receptors is a woman in her forties or fifties with Graves' hyperthyroidism that later progressed to Graves' ophthalmopathy.

This clonotype was counted many times. The rearrangement uses TRBV11-2 and TRBJ1-2, with a weak D call TRBD1 (6 bases). V gave up 0 bases and J gave up 5 bases, with 7 bases separating them. The CDR3 consists of 13 residues. Germline V gives CDR1 SGHAT, CDR2 FQNNGV. CDR3 DNA sequence: TGTGCCAGCAGCTTAGATCAGGGGTATGGCTACACCTTC. Its protein is CASSLDQGYGYTF.

This clonotype occurred many times. V and J are TRBV11-1 and TRBJ1-4; the D is unclear. This CDR3 comprises 14 residues. Trimming took off 3 bases at V and 4 bases at J, with 9 bases between the two ends. Germline values: CDR1 SGHAT, CDR2 FQDESV (reference sequence). Written as DNA, the CDR3 is TGTGCCAGCAGCTTCGGGAGAAGTAATGAAAAACTGTTTTTT. Its protein is CASSFGRSNEKLFF.

This clonotype occurred many times. The chain employs TRBV20-1 and TRBJ1-5; D gene ambiguous. Trimming cost V 3 bases and J 0 bases, with 6 bases left between them. CDR1 DFQATT and CDR2 SNEGSKA come from the germline V gene (reference sequence). CDR3 length: 13 residues. CDR3 nucleotides: TGCAGTGCTAGGACGGATAGCAATCAGCCCCAGCATTTT. Translated: CSARTDSNQPQHF.

This clonotype was detected only a few times. The V and J genes are TRBV6-5 and TRBJ1-1; 7 positions agree with TRBD1. With 2 bases clipped from V and 1 base from J, the junction kept 13 bases outside the gene matches. CDR1 and CDR2 from the germline V gene are MNHEY and SVGAGI. The CDR3 totals 18 residues. CDR3 nucleotide sequence: TGTGCCAGCAGTTACCCCCCCTGGAGGGGGCAACCGAACACTGAAGCTTTCTTT. As protein: CASSYPPWRGQPNTEAFF.

This rearrangement joins TRBV6-1 to TRBJ2-1; D is unclear. CDR3 length: 15 residues. Germline CDR1 and CDR2: MNHNS and SASEGT. Trimming stripped 9 bases from V and 3 bases from J, with 18 bases between. CDR3 residues: CASTLELANYNEQFF. In nucleotides, the CDR3 is TGTGCCAGTACTCTTGAGTTGGCCAACTACAATGAGCAGTTCTTC.